The clone carrying this T cell receptor beta chain was counted at least ten times. This entry is derived from a study of Graves' ophthalmopathy and Graves' hyperthyroidism. Amplified material comprised TCR beta CDR3 regions derived from RNA transcripts. In the first round, RT-PCR was carried out with HTBI primers, and a multiplex PCR formed the second round. TCRdb re-derived calls from the multiplex PCR reads in MiXCR, one entry per CDR3 protein. The sample includes around 1,200,000 distinct CDR3 sequences, about 38% of them seen just once. Germline CDR1 SGHTS, CDR2 YDEGEE. The CDR3 covers 14 residues. V gave up 3 bases and J gave up 8 bases, with 15 bases separating them.

The sequenced material came from peripheral blood or thyroid tissue (not recorded which). This TCR was recovered from an adult man with Graves' hyperthyroidism. The rearrangement links TRBV5-8 to TRBJ1-3, with D unclear. The CDR3 bases are TGTGCCAGCAGCTCCGGGCTTCAAGCGGACACCATATATTTT. It yields the protein CASSSGLQADTIYF.